The 28 T cell receptor beta chains in this list originate from one sample, sequenced in a study of CD8 T cells in Susac syndrome. cDNA came from around 0.5 to 1 ug RNA primed by random hexamers. Each CDR3 protein is one row after TCRdb ran MiXCR on the immunoSEQ multiplex PCR reads. The table has 130,000 to 150,000 distinct CDR3 sequences, approximately 96% seen once. Input material: CD4+ T cells from PBMCs. The receptors come from a human donor with Susac syndrome.

This chain links TRBV20-1 with TRBJ2-1; 9 positions agree with TRBD2. This CDR3 spans 15 amino acids. Germline V CDR1 and CDR2: DFQATT, SNEGSKA (reference sequence). With 5 bases clipped from V and 1 base from J, the junction kept 6 bases outside the gene matches. The CDR3 coding sequence is TGCAGTGCTGGTAGCGGGAGTGGGTCCTACAATGAGCAGTTCTTC. Translating gives CSAGSGSGSYNEQFF.

The chain employs TRBV28 and TRBJ1-2; unclear D gene. V was shortened by 5 bases and J by 1 base, with 2 bases between the two germline ends. The CDR3 runs to 11 residues. In germline, CDR1 is MDHEN, CDR2 SYDVKM. The CDR3 region is CASSVNYGYTF. In nucleotides, the CDR3 is TGTGCCAGCAGTGTTAACTATGGCTACACCTTC.

The chain uses TRBV23-1 and TRBJ1-1; D possibly corresponds to TRBD1 (6 bases). TRBV23-1 has ORF status, its function being uncertain. This CDR3 spans 12 amino acids. The V end lost 3 bases, the J end lost 9 bases, and 11 bases lay between the germline ends. CDR3: CASSQRQAKAFF. The CDR3 nucleotides are TGCGCCAGCAGTCAGCGACAGGCAAAAGCTTTCTTT.

The chain combines TRBV15 with TRBJ2-1, with D hard to call. The CDR3 consists of 15 residues. Germline CDR1 and CDR2: LNHNV and YYDKDF (reference sequence). V was trimmed by 0 bases and J by 2 bases, leaving 8 bases between them. DNA of the CDR3: TGTGCCACCAGCAGAGATAGCAACACCTACAATGAGCAGTTCTTC. This gives the protein CATSRDSNTYNEQFF. The full variable domain, its missing parts supplied by reference TRBV15 and TRBJ2-1, is DAMVIQNPRYQVTQFGKPVTLSCSQTLNHNVMYWYQQKSSQAPKLLFHYYDKDFNNEADTPDNFQSRRPNTSFCFLDIRSPGLGDTAMYLCATSRDSNTYNEQFFGPGTRLTVL.

The chain links TRBV29-1 to TRBJ2-7; TRBD2 agrees at 12 bases. The ends lost 6 bases at V and 7 bases at J; junction bases unmatched: 13. This CDR3 contains 15 residues. Per the germline V gene, CDR1 is SQVTM and CDR2 is ANQGSEA. The CDR3 region is CSVASRLAGVGEQYF. CDR3 DNA sequence: TGCAGCGTCGCCAGTAGACTAGCGGGAGTAGGGGAGCAGTACTTC.

The chain couples TRBV20-1 to TRBJ1-2; the match to TRBD1 covers 7 bases. CDR1 is DFQATT and CDR2 is SNEGSKA in the germline V gene (reference sequence). V trimming: 6 bases; J trimming: 7 bases; junction bases outside the gene matches: 14. The CDR3 is 14 amino acids. The CDR3 bases are TGCAGTGCCAATCTTCGACAGGGCTCCTCTGGCTACACCTTC. As protein: CSANLRQGSSGYTF.

The V and J genes are TRBV27 and TRBJ1-2, with a tentative D call TRBD1 (5 bases). The CDR3 runs 11 residues. Germline V gene data show CDR1 as MNHEY and CDR2 as SMNVEV (reference sequence). The ends were cut back, 10 bases at V and 7 bases at J, with 13 bases in the middle. The CDR3 sequence is CATSGGGGYTF. CDR3 bases: TGTGCCACAAGCGGGGGAGGTGGCTACACCTTC.

This clonotype came up once. The rearrangement joins TRBV5-4 to TRBJ2-7; D is undetermined. The germline V gene encodes CDR1 SGHNT and CDR2 YYREEE (reference sequence). The length of the CDR3 is 15 residues. V was cut by 2 bases and J by 6 bases, with 18 bases left in between. The CDR3, as DNA: TGTGCCAGCAGCTTTCACCAACCTCCAGCCTCCGAGCAGTACTTC. Encoded protein: CASSFHQPPASEQYF. Drawing the rest from reference TRBV5-4 and TRBJ2-7, the complete variable domain is ETGVTQSPTHLIKTRGQQVTLRCSSQSGHNTVSWYQQALGQGPQFIFQYYREEENGRGNFPPRFSGLQFPNYSSELNVNALELDDSALYLCASSFHQPPASEQYFGPGTRLTVT.

The CDR3 spells CASSLGPLIAGELFF. DNA for the CDR3: TGTGCCAGCAGTTTGGGCCCTCTAATAGCCGGGGAGCTGTTTTTT. V usage is TRBV12-3 or TRBV12-4 and J usage is TRBJ2-2; no clear D. Trimming stripped 3 bases from V and 6 bases from J, with 14 bases between. CDR3 length equals 15 residues.

The V call is TRBV13, the J call TRBJ2-6; 7 positions agree with TRBD1. Germline V lookup: CDR1 PRHDT, CDR2 FYEKMQ (reference sequence). This CDR3 contains 19 residues. The trim removed 3 bases at V and 0 bases at J, leaving 11 bases unmatched. The CDR3 sequence: CASSLSIQGEDSGANVLTF. The CDR3, as DNA: TGTGCCAGCAGCTTGTCAATCCAGGGGGAAGACTCTGGGGCCAACGTCCTGACTTTC.

The V call is TRBV21-1, the J call TRBJ1-2; TRBD1, the D gene given by the table, was not confirmed from the DNA. TRBV21-1 is recorded as a pseudogene. CDR3 length equals 15 residues. The DNA for the CDR3 is TGTGCCAGCAGCAGGGCTGCCGGGGTGGGCTATGGCTACACCTTC. Translating it yields CASSRAAGVGYGYTF.

This chain uses TRBV5-1 with TRBJ1-2; D not resolved. CDR1 and CDR2 (germline): SGHRS, YFSETQ. The CDR3 has 14 residues. V was clipped by 0 bases and J by 6 bases, with 12 bases between them. CDR3 DNA: TGCGCCAGCAGCTTGGCCTTAGGAACGAATGGCTACACCTTC. Its protein product is CASSLALGTNGYTF.

This chain joins TRBV6-6 and TRBJ1-1; tentatively, D is TRBD1 (5 bases). The CDR3 totals 14 residues. CDR1 is MNHNY, CDR2 SVGAGI, per germline (reference sequence). V was cut by 7 bases and J by 5 bases, with 17 bases left in between. This CDR3 is CASTSLDGGTEAFF. The CDR3 DNA reads as TGTGCCAGCACTTCTCTCGATGGGGGGACTGAAGCTTTCTTT.

The chain links TRBV20-1 to TRBJ2-7, with D uncertain. CDR3 length: 15 amino acids. V was trimmed by 0 bases and J by 6 bases, leaving 18 bases between them. Looked up from germline, CDR1 is DFQATT and CDR2 is SNEGSKA (reference sequence). Here the CDR3 DNA reads TGCAGTGCTAGAGATGGCTGGCGGCTGGGGTCCGAGCAGTACTTC. It encodes CSARDGWRLGSEQYF.

V and J are TRBV20-1 and TRBJ2-3, with D possibly matching TRBD2 (6 bases). V was trimmed by 4 bases and J by 3 bases, leaving 20 bases between them. The CDR3 has 16 residues. CDR1 is DFQATT and CDR2 is SNEGSKA in the germline V gene (reference sequence). The CDR3 bases are TGCAGTGCTAAGCGGATCCAGGGAGGAGGTACAGATACGCAGTATTTT. Translating gives CSAKRIQGGGTDTQYF.

The rearrangement joins TRBV27 to TRBJ2-7; possibly TRBD1 for D (6 bases). The CDR3 has 13 amino acids. The V gene's germline CDR1 is MNHEY and CDR2 SMNVEV (reference sequence). Trimming removed 5 bases from V and 3 bases from J, with 11 bases in between. CDR3 residues: CASSPRQDYEQYF. CDR3 nucleotides: TGTGCCAGCAGTCCTAGACAGGACTACGAGCAGTACTTC.

The J gene is TRBJ2-5, the V gene TRBV7-6; D is perhaps TRBD1 (7 bases). Trimming took off 5 bases at V and 11 bases at J, with 30 bases between the two ends. The germline gives CDR1 SGHVS, CDR2 FNYEAQ. The CDR3 covers 17 residues. The CDR3 is CASSTTGDSGAQDYQYF. CDR3 DNA sequence: TGTGCCAGCAGCACCACAGGGGACTCCGGTGCTCAAGATTATCAGTACTTC. Full variable domain (outside the CDR3, taken from reference TRBV7-6 and TRBJ2-5): GAGVSQSPRYKVTKRGQDVALRCDPISGHVSLYWYRQALGQGPEFLTYFNYEAQQDKSGLPNDRFSAERPEGSISTLTIQRTEQRDSAMYRCASSTTGDSGAQDYQYFGPGTRLLVL.

The genes are TRBV2 and TRBJ2-1; D is unclear. The CDR3 runs 12 residues. Germline-derived CDR1 and CDR2 are SNHLY and FYNNEI. The V and J ends lost 3 bases and 6 bases respectively, with 6 bases between them. This CDR3 reads CASSEFGNEQFF. The CDR3 nucleotides are TGTGCCAGCAGTGAGTTCGGCAATGAGCAGTTCTTC. The variable domain in full, with the rest retrieved from reference TRBV2 and TRBJ2-1, is EPEVTQTPSHQVTQMGQEVILRCVPISNHLYFYWYRQILGQKVEFLVSFYNNEISEKSEIFDDQFSVERPDGSNFTLKIRSTKLEDSAMYFCASSEFGNEQFFGPGTRLTVL.

The V call is TRBV20-1, the J call TRBJ1-2; no firm D call. Trimming pared 0 bases from V and 7 bases from J, leaving 12 bases between. CDR1 is DFQATT, CDR2 SNEGSKA, per germline (reference sequence). The CDR3 has 13 amino acids. The CDR3 here is CSAREHDHSGYTF. CDR3 bases: TGCAGTGCTAGAGAGCACGACCATAGTGGCTACACCTTC.

The chain carries TRBV20-1 and TRBJ1-5, with 8 bases identical to TRBD1. Germline CDR1 reads DFQATT; CDR2 reads SNEGSKA (reference sequence). The ends lost 0 bases at V and 3 bases at J; junction bases unmatched: 10. This CDR3 has 17 residues. The CDR3 reads CSARERGTGSANQPQHF. The CDR3 coding sequence is TGCAGTGCTAGAGAAAGAGGGACAGGATCGGCCAATCAGCCCCAGCATTTT.

The chain carries TRBV5-4 and TRBJ2-1; maybe TRBD2 (5 bases). The germline V gene has CDR1 SGHNT and CDR2 YYREEE (reference sequence). The CDR3 is 13 amino acids. V was trimmed by 2 bases and J by 9 bases, leaving 12 bases between them. This chain's CDR3 is CASSLSSEGEQFF. CDR3 DNA sequence: TGTGCCAGCAGCTTAAGCAGCGAGGGTGAGCAGTTCTTC.

The chain is built from TRBV27 and TRBJ1-5; the D gene is possibly TRBD1 (6 bases). V lost 11 bases to trimming and J lost 2 bases, with 13 bases between them. CDR3 length equals 13 residues. Germline CDR1 and CDR2: MNHEY and SMNVEV (reference sequence). The CDR3 loop reads CARENRGNQPQHF. DNA of the CDR3: TGTGCCCGCGAAAACAGGGGCAATCAGCCCCAGCATTTT.

The J gene is TRBJ2-3, the V gene TRBV25-1; D is uncertain. Germline lookup yields CDR1 MGHDK and CDR2 SYGVNS. V lost 7 bases to trimming and J lost 2 bases, with 19 bases between them. The CDR3 runs to 16 residues. CDR3: CASTGKKGQDTDTQYF. The CDR3 bases are TGTGCCAGCACCGGCAAAAAGGGCCAAGACACAGATACGCAGTATTTT.

The chain has TRBV7-3 and TRBJ2-1, with 12 nucleotides matching TRBD2. Unmatched junction bases numbered 2, after V lost 5 bases and J lost 3 bases. The CDR3 consists of 15 residues. CDR1 SGHTA and CDR2 FQGTGA come from the germline V gene. The CDR3 spells CASSTTSGSYNEQFF. CDR3 nucleotide sequence: TGTGCCAGCAGCACGACTAGCGGGAGCTACAATGAGCAGTTCTTC.

The CDR3: CSARGPPYGYTF. The CDR3, as DNA: TGCAGTGCTAGAGGCCCCCCCTATGGCTACACCTTC. The genes are TRBV20-1 and TRBJ1-2; no clear D gene. Per the germline V gene, CDR1 is DFQATT and CDR2 is SNEGSKA (reference sequence). CDR3 size: 12 residues. V was pared by 1 base and J by 4 bases, with 7 bases between.

The chain uses TRBV11-1 and TRBJ2-7; no definite D call. Germline-derived CDR1 and CDR2 are SGHAT and FQDESV (reference sequence). The CDR3 consists of 13 residues. V was trimmed by 3 bases and J by 6 bases, leaving 12 bases between them. CDR3 DNA: TGTGCCAGCAGCTTTTCCCCTGGCGGCGAGCAGTACTTC. Encoded protein: CASSFSPGGEQYF.

V usage is TRBV29-1 and J usage is TRBJ2-7, with TRBD1 identical over 7 bases. The CDR3 length is 14 residues. Germline V gene lookup returns CDR1 SQVTM and CDR2 ANQGSEA. The junction had 5 bases not matched to a gene; V was cut back by 3 bases and J by 0 bases. The CDR3 nucleotides are TGCAGCGTTGACAAGACAGGGAGCTCCTACGAGCAGTACTTC. Protein sequence: CSVDKTGSSYEQYF.

The CDR3 DNA reads TGTGCCAGCTCACCACGATCCGCCGGGGGCGGGTACGAGCAGTACTTC. It is translated as CASSPRSAGGGYEQYF. This sequence joins TRBV18 and TRBJ2-7; perhaps D is TRBD1 or TRBD2 (6 bases each). The CDR3 has 16 amino acids. Deletions cut 1 base from V and 4 bases from J, with 17 bases between. Germline values: CDR1 KGHSH, CDR2 LQKENI.